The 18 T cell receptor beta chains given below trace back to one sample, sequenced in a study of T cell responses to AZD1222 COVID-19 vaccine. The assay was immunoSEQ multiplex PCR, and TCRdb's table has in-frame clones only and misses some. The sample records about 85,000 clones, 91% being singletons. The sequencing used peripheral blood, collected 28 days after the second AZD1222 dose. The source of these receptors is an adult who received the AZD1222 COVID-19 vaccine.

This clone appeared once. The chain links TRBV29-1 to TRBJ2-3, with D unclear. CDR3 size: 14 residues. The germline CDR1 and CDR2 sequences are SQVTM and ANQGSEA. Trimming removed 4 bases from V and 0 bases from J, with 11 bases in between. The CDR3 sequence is CSVVLEVSTDTQYF. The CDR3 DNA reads TGCAGCGTTGTGCTAGAGGTTAGCACAGATACGCAGTATTTT.

Here the CDR3 reads CASSEMRDEQFF. The DNA of the CDR3 is TGTGCCAGCAGTGAAATGAGAGATGAGCAGTTCTTC. This sequence joins TRBV6-1 and TRBJ2-1; D gene unclear. The CDR3 loop spans 12 amino acids. Germline assignment: CDR1 MNHNS and CDR2 SASEGT. Trimming took off 2 bases at V and 8 bases at J, with 7 bases between the two ends.

This chain's CDR3 is CASIVAGSQNTGELFF. The CDR3 DNA reads TGTGCCAGCATAGTCGCCGGGAGTCAGAACACCGGGGAGCTGTTTTTT. V and J are TRBV28 and TRBJ2-2; D possibly corresponds to TRBD2 (6 bases). Germline loops: CDR1 MDHEN, CDR2 SYDVKM. The CDR3 is 16 residues long. With 7 bases removed from V and 1 base from J, the gap between germline ends came to 16 bases.

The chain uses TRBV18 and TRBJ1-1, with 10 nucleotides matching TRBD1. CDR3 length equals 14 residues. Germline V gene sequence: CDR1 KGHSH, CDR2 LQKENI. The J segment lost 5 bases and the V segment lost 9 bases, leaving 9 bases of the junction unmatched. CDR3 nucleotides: TGTGCCAGTTCCCGGGACAGGGGAAGGACTGAAGCTTTCTTT. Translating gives CASSRDRGRTEAFF.

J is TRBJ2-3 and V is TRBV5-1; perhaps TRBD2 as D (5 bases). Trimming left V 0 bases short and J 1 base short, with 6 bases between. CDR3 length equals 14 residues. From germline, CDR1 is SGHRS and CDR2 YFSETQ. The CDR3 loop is CASSLVSGTDTQYF. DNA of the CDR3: TGCGCCAGCAGCTTGGTTAGCGGCACAGATACGCAGTATTTT. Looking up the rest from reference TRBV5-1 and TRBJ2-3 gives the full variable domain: KAGVTQTPRYLIKTRGQQVTLSCSPISGHRSVSWYQQTPGQGLQFLFEYFSETQRNKGNFPGRFSGRQFSNSRSEMNVSTLELGDSALYLCASSLVSGTDTQYFGPGTRLTVL.

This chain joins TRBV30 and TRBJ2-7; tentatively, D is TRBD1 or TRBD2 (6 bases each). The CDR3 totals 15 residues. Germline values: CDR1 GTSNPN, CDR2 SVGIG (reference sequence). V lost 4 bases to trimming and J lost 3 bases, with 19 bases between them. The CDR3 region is CAWIEKGGWGYEQYF. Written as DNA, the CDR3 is TGTGCCTGGATCGAAAAGGGGGGTTGGGGCTACGAGCAGTACTTC.

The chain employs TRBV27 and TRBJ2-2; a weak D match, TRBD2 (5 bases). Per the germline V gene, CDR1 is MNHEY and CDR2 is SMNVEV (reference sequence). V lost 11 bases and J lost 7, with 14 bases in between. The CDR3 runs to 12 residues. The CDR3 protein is CASGVLSGELFF. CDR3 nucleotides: TGTGCCTCCGGGGTATTGAGCGGGGAGCTGTTTTTT.

This CDR3 reads CASSSSGINEQFF. CDR3 nucleotide sequence: TGTGCCAGCAGTTCTAGCGGGATTAATGAGCAGTTCTTC. V and J are TRBV27 and TRBJ2-1, with 9 bases identical to TRBD2. Germline assignment: CDR1 MNHEY and CDR2 SMNVEV (reference sequence). The CDR3 has 13 residues. Losses at the gene ends were 4 bases for V and 7 bases for J; bases not matched to a gene: 2.

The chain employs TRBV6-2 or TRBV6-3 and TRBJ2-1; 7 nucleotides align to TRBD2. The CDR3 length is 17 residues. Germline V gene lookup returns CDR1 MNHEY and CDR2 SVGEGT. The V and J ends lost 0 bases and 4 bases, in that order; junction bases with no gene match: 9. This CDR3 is CASSYSPVSGLYNEQFF. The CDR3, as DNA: TGTGCCAGCAGTTACTCACCGGTTAGCGGGCTTTACAATGAGCAGTTCTTC.

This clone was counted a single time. For the CDR3, the DNA is TGTGCCAGCAGTGACTCGGCGGGAGGCGGCCACAATGAGCAGTTCTTC. Its protein product is CASSDSAGGGHNEQFF. The chain is built from TRBV6-4 and TRBJ2-1; 8 nucleotides align to TRBD2. From germline, CDR1 is MRHNA and CDR2 SNTAGT. CDR3 size: 16 residues. V dropped 0 bases and J dropped 5; count of bases not matched to a gene: 6.

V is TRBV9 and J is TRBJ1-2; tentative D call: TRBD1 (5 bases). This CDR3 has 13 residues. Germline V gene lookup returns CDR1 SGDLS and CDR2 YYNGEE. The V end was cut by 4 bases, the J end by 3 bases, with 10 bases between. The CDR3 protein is CASSRGTDYGYTF. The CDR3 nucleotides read TGTGCCAGCAGCCGGGGGACGGACTATGGCTACACCTTC.

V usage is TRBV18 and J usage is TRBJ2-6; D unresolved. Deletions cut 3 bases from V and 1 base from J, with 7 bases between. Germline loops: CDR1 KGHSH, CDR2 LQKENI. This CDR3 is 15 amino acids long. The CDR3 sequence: CASSPTVSGANVLTF. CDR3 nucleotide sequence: TGTGCCAGCTCACCCACGGTATCTGGGGCCAACGTCCTGACTTTC.

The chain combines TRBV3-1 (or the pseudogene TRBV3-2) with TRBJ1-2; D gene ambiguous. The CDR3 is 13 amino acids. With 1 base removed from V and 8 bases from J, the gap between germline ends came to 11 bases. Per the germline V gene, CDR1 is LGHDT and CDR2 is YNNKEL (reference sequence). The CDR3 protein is CASSQVVGSGYTF. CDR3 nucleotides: TGTGCCAGCAGCCAAGTCGTAGGTTCCGGCTACACCTTC.

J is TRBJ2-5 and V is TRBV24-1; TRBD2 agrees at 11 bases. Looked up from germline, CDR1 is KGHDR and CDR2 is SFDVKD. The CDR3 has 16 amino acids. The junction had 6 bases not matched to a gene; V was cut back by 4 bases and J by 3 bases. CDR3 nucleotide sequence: TGTGCCACCAGTGACCGTGGGACTAGCGGAGAAGAGACCCAGTACTTC. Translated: CATSDRGTSGEETQYF.

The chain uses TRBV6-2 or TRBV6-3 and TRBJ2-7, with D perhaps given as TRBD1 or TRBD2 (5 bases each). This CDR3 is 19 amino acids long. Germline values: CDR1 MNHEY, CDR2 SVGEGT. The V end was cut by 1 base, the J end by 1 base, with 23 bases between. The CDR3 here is CASSYFSGWDESRSYEQYF. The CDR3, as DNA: TGTGCCAGCAGTTACTTTTCTGGATGGGACGAATCACGATCCTACGAGCAGTACTTC.

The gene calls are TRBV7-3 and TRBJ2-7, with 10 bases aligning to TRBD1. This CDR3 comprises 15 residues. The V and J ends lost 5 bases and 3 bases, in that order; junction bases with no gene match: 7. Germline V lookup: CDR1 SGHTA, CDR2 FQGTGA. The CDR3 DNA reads TGTGCCAGCAGCCCGACAGGGGGCATAGACTACGAGCAGTACTTC. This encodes CASSPTGGIDYEQYF.

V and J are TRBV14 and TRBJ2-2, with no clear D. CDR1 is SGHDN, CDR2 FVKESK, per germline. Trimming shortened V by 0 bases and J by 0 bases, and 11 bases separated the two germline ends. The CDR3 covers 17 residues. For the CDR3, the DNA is TGTGCCAGCAGCCAAGATGGCGGTTACACGAACACCGGGGAGCTGTTTTTT. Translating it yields CASSQDGGYTNTGELFF.

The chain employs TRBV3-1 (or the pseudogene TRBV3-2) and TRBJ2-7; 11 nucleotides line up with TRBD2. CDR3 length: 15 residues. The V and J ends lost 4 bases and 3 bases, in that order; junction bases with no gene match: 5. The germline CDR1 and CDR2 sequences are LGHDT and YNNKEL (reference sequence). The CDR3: CASSPRLAGIYEQYF. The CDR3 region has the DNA TGTGCCAGCAGCCCCCGACTAGCGGGAATCTACGAGCAGTACTTC.